The source of this T cell receptor beta chain is a study of T-cell memory formation after mild COVID-19. General study findings and limits: Cross-reactive memory seemingly joined, as some responding clones were found in pre-infection memory. Contracting CD4+ clones sat mainly in CM and EM; CD8+ in EMRA.

MiXCR, applied by TCRdb to the 5' RACE reads, yields one record per CDR3 protein. The table lists about 180,000 distinct CDR3 sequences, roughly 18% of them singletons. In regard to this clonotype: Antigen: not known.

The CDR3 length is 15 residues. The sample was PBMCs or a T cell subset sorted from them (not recorded which). The TCR originated in a man between 18 and 35 years old who had mild COVID-19 (a few samples of this study predate the infection). Cell type and time point are not known. V usage is TRBV21-1 and J usage is TRBJ2-7; TRBD1 is taken as the D call from the table, unchecked against the DNA. TRBV21-1 is shown as a pseudogene. Here the CDR3 DNA reads TGTGCCAGCAGGGGGGGACAGACTTTTACCTACGAGCAGTACGTC. Amino acid sequence: CASRGGQTFTYEQYV.